The source of this T cell receptor (beta chain) is a study of spatial heterogeneity in lung cancer (dated by TCRdb to the late 2010s). Some background on the complete study: Beta-chain transcripts were consistently detected in greater numbers than alpha-chain transcripts, which likely reflects a higher abundance of beta-chain transcripts. In the raw uncorrected reads, each unique combination of TCR and UMI appeared on average more than ten times. In non-small cell lung cancer, the study made a quantitative comparison of TCR alpha and beta repertoires among multiple tumor regions, matched nontumor lung and blood. Nonsynonymous mutation counts, determined by whole-exome sequencing of tumor tissue, were related to features of the TCR repertoire. At surgery, both alpha and beta chains were TCR-sequenced in approximately 210 tumor regions, over 61 matched nontumor lung samples and 56 PBMC samples. Summary of the overall study and its limitations: Additional single-cell paired TCR alpha and beta sequencing was considered necessary to confirm, at a functional level, the hypothesis that regional TCRs recognize regional mutations. Ubiquitous expanded tumor TCRs were detected in blood more often at tumor resection than at routine follow-up.

This clonotype was seen a few times. Its antigen is still unknown. No quality values exist for individual bases; no much larger clone is one base distant. The time point label, read with the paper, signifies: sample taken at primary tumor resection. Whole RNA extracted from tumor and nontumor lung tissue, or from cryopreserved PBMC samples, was used for TCR sequencing without cell sorting. Donors were 72 patients with early-stage, untreated non-small cell lung cancer from the lung TRACERx cohort. Only patients for whom sufficient RNA was available from at least two tumor regions were selected for TCR sequencing. The CDR3 contains 16 residues, cysteine and phenylalanine counted. Just the 48-base CDR3 DNA is kept, in frame starting at base 1. Relative to germline, V is 1 base shorter and J is 4 bases shorter, with 15 bases between their ends. CDR1 and CDR2 (SGHKS, YYEKEE) derive from the germline V gene (reference sequence).

The protocol used for the library was 5' RACE. Sequencing was performed on a NextSeq 500. In the TCR library protocol, a unique molecular identifier was attached to each TCR cDNA molecule so that PCR and sequencing errors could be corrected. Under the source paper's analysis protocol: TCR identification, UMI-based error correction and CDR3 extraction were performed with Decombinator tools. Expanded TCRs were defined as those above a frequency of 2 per 1,000, corresponding to the top 1% of the tumor frequency distribution. Renyi diversity was calculated using the R vegan package after each repertoire was subsampled 100 times to 5,000 TCRs. CDR3 similarity networks were constructed using string-kernel similarity of amino acid triplets, with links drawn between CDR3s whose pairwise similarity was above 0.82. In-frame beta chains were kept once TCRdb had trimmed the public reads at Q25 with fastp and called clones with MiXCR. Every CDR3 protein is listed once, alongside the most common genes and DNA of its rows. V and J calls and clone size were set by TCRdb, not the authors. The sample table contains tens of thousands of distinct CDR3 sequences; only one count was recorded for 10% to 15% of them. The biggest ten clones account for just over 40% of the sample.

The chain employs TRBV5-5 and TRBJ1-5; the D gene is perhaps TRBD1, from 5 matching bases. The sample here was PBMCs, taken at surgery. The clonotype originates from a male donor with early-stage non-small cell lung cancer. The CDR3 region: CASSLSGDSQNQPQHF. DNA sequence: TGTGCCAGCAGCTTGTCTGGCGACAGCCAGAATCAGCCCCAGCATTTT.